This passage covers 32 T cell receptor beta chains from one sample sequenced in a study of shared clonotypes between healthy human individuals. Assay: immunoSEQ multiplex PCR; the TCRdb copy retains only in-frame clones and omits some. The sample gives 550,000 to 800,000 clones, around 91% of which show up once; roughly 36% is in the top ten. Input material: memory CD8+ T cells from PBMCs. The subset here: CD45RO+ cells pooled with CCR7-negative TemRA cells. The receptor set was obtained from a man aged 18 to 29 in good health. Some clones in this sample may be carry-over from other donors' samples.

CDR3 protein: CATLQTGTSDYYMDTGELFF. DNA for the CDR3: TGTGCCACCTTACAGACCGGGACTAGCGACTATTATATGGACACCGGGGAGCTGTTTTTT. The gene calls are TRBV19 and TRBJ2-2; 10 bases line up with TRBD2. The CDR3 spans 20 residues. V was pared by 10 bases and J by 3 bases, with 23 bases of the junction left unmatched. Looked up from germline, CDR1 is LNHDA and CDR2 is SQIVND (reference sequence). The whole variable domain, filled in from reference TRBV19 and TRBJ2-2, reads DGGITQSPKYLFRKEGQNVTLSCEQNLNHDAMYWYRQDPGQGLRLIYYSQIVNDFQKGDIAEGYSVSREKKESFPLTVTSAQKNPTAFYLCATLQTGTSDYYMDTGELFFGEGSRLTVL.

The CDR3 DNA sequence: TGTGCCAGCAGCTTAGCCCAGAGAGGAGAGACCCAGTACTTC. Amino acid sequence: CASSLAQRGETQYF. V and J are TRBV7-2 and TRBJ2-5, with D hard to call. Between the trimmed V and J ends, which lost 0 bases and 4 bases, there was a span of 9 bases. The length of the CDR3 is 14 residues. CDR1 and CDR2 from the germline V gene are SGHTA and FQGNSA.

This chain uses TRBV11-3 with TRBJ2-1, with 13 bases matching TRBD2. V dropped 5 bases and J dropped 1; count of bases not matched to a gene: 14. Germline CDR1 SGHNT, CDR2 YENEEA. The CDR3 has 20 amino acids. The CDR3 bases are TGTGCCAGCAGCCCAAGACTAGCGGGAGGATCCAAGCTTTCCTACAATGAGCAGTTCTTC. It specifies CASSPRLAGGSKLSYNEQFF.

V and J are TRBV6-1 and TRBJ2-5; 7 nucleotides match TRBD2. Germline CDR1 is MNHNS and CDR2 is SASEGT. The CDR3 is 14 amino acids. V lost 4 bases, J lost 1 base, and 3 bases stayed unmatched. CDR3 amino acids: CASSVAGSQETQYF. DNA of the CDR3: TGTGCCAGCAGTGTAGCGGGTAGCCAAGAGACCCAGTACTTC.

The rearrangement joins TRBV6-5 to TRBJ1-2; 7 bases fit TRBD1. Germline V CDR1 and CDR2: MNHEY, SVGAGI. V shed 1 base, J shed 8 bases, and the junction held 4 bases outside the gene matches. There are 13 residues in the CDR3. CDR3 region: CASSYFRDSGYTF. Written as DNA, the CDR3 is TGTGCCAGCAGTTACTTCCGGGACAGCGGCTACACCTTC.

The chain combines TRBV11-2 with TRBJ2-3; perhaps TRBD1 as D (6 bases). The CDR3 is 17 amino acids. V was shortened by 2 bases and J by 1 base, with 16 bases between the two germline ends. Germline CDR1 SGHAT, CDR2 FQNNGV. CDR3 loop: CASSLPLPGQRTDTQYF. The CDR3 DNA reads TGTGCCAGCAGCTTACCTCTCCCTGGACAGCGCACAGATACGCAGTATTTT.

The V gene is TRBV7-6, the J gene TRBJ2-1; D gene uncertain. Germline assignment: CDR1 SGHVS and CDR2 FNYEAQ. The V end was cut by 0 bases, the J end by 5 bases, with 14 bases between. CDR3 size: 16 residues. CDR3 loop: CASSLAVTKNNNEQFF. The CDR3 bases are TGTGCCAGCAGCTTAGCGGTCACAAAGAACAACAATGAGCAGTTCTTC.

This clone has ten or more counts. CDR3 sequence reads: CASGGGRVTEAFF. In nucleotides, the CDR3 is TGTGCCAGCGGCGGGGGGCGGGTCACTGAAGCTTTCTTT. The chain combines TRBV6-6 with TRBJ1-1; D possibly corresponds to TRBD1 (6 bases). Germline V gives CDR1 MNHNY, CDR2 SVGAGI (reference sequence). V shed 8 bases and J shed 4 bases, with 14 bases lying between them. This CDR3 is 13 amino acids long.

The rearrangement uses TRBV13 and TRBJ2-7; possible D gene TRBD2, 5 bases. V was cut by 5 bases and J by 9 bases, with 17 bases left in between. The CDR3 covers 13 residues. Germline V CDR1 and CDR2: PRHDT, FYEKMQ (reference sequence). CDR3 nucleotides: TGTGCCAGCAGCGCCAACGGGGTCTGGGCGCAGTACTTC. Amino acids: CASSANGVWAQYF.

The V call is TRBV6-6, the J call TRBJ2-1; TRBD2 matches at 7 bases. CDR1 and CDR2 (germline): MNHNY, SVGAGI (reference sequence). CDR3 size: 13 residues. Trimming at V came to 8 bases and at J to 2 bases, leaving 3 bases not matched to a gene. The DNA of the CDR3 is TGTGCCAGCTCCAGCGGGACCTACAATGAGCAGTTCTTC. Protein product: CASSSGTYNEQFF.

The count of this clone is one. The rearrangement links TRBV27 to TRBJ2-7; D is unclear. The V end was cut by 0 bases, the J end by 2 bases, with 14 bases between. The CDR3 length is 16 residues. Germline CDR1 reads MNHEY; CDR2 reads SMNVEV (reference sequence). CDR3 sequence: CASSLSAGVRTYEQYF. Written as DNA, the CDR3 is TGTGCCAGCAGTTTATCCGCTGGGGTTCGGACCTACGAGCAGTACTTC.

The chain couples TRBV7-6 to TRBJ2-7; the D call may be TRBD1 or TRBD2 (6 bases each). V lost 6 bases, J lost 3 bases, and 18 bases lay in between. The CDR3 sequence is 15 residues long. CDR1 is SGHVS and CDR2 is FNYEAQ in the germline V gene. CDR3 protein: CASRSLARGDYEQYF. DNA of the CDR3: TGTGCCAGCAGATCCCTAGCGAGGGGGGACTACGAGCAGTACTTC. The complete variable domain, with remaining parts taken from reference TRBV7-6 and TRBJ2-7, reads GAGVSQSPRYKVTKRGQDVALRCDPISGHVSLYWYRQALGQGPEFLTYFNYEAQQDKSGLPNDRFSAERPEGSISTLTIQRTEQRDSAMYRCASRSLARGDYEQYFGPGTRLTVT.

The chain joins TRBV9 to TRBJ2-7, with 10 bases matching TRBD1. The length of the CDR3 is 16 residues. V dropped 2 bases and J dropped 3; count of bases not matched to a gene: 8. The germline CDR1 and CDR2 sequences are SGDLS and YYNGEE. This chain's CDR3 is CASSVSGTGVYYEQYF. CDR3 nucleotide sequence: TGTGCCAGCAGCGTTTCCGGGACAGGGGTTTACTACGAGCAGTACTTC.

The chain couples TRBV7-6 to TRBJ2-7, with 10 bases matching TRBD2. This CDR3 has 19 amino acids. Germline CDR1 is SGHVS and CDR2 is FNYEAQ. The V gene end was trimmed by 5 bases and the J gene end by 4 bases; junction bases not matched to a gene: 20. In DNA form, the CDR3 reads TGTGCCAGCAGCAGGGGCCCGGGACTAGCGCCTGGCCCCGCTTACGAGCAGTACTTC. Translated, it gives CASSRGPGLAPGPAYEQYF. Looking up the rest from reference TRBV7-6 and TRBJ2-7 gives the full variable domain: GAGVSQSPRYKVTKRGQDVALRCDPISGHVSLYWYRQALGQGPEFLTYFNYEAQQDKSGLPNDRFSAERPEGSISTLTIQRTEQRDSAMYRCASSRGPGLAPGPAYEQYFGPGTRLTVT.

V gene TRBV9 combines with J gene TRBJ2-1; D is uncertain. The CDR3 has 14 amino acids. V lost 2 bases, J lost 4 bases, and 10 bases lay in between. The germline CDR1 and CDR2 sequences are SGDLS and YYNGEE. DNA of the CDR3: TGTGCCAGCAGCGTCCGGGCCCTATACAATGAGCAGTTCTTC. The encoded protein is CASSVRALYNEQFF. Based on the CDR3 plus reference TRBV9 and TRBJ2-1, the full variable domain is DSGVTQTPKHLITATGQRVTLRCSPRSGDLSVYWYQQSLDQGLQFLIQYYNGEERAKGNILERFSAQQFPDLHSELNLSSLELGDSALYFCASSVRALYNEQFFGPGTRLTVL.

The chain employs TRBV4-1 and TRBJ2-7, with 8 nucleotides matching TRBD1. The CDR3 is made up of 15 amino acids. After removal of 0 bases from V and 4 bases from J, the junction contained 5 bases not matched to a gene. The germline V gene encodes CDR1 MGHRA and CDR2 YSYEKL. The CDR3 DNA reads TGCGCCAGCAGCCAAGATGGGGGGACAGGATACGAGCAGTACTTC. Protein: CASSQDGGTGYEQYF.

This clone was detected once. The V call is TRBV28, the J call TRBJ2-1; 10 bases fit TRBD2. J lost 7 bases, V lost 6 bases, and 9 bases had no gene match. The CDR3 loop spans 15 amino acids. Germline V lookup: CDR1 MDHEN, CDR2 SYDVKM. This CDR3 reads CASRPLAGDWNEQFF. DNA of the CDR3: TGTGCCAGCAGGCCCCTAGCGGGAGATTGGAATGAGCAGTTCTTC.

This sequence joins TRBV7-3 and TRBJ2-3; D remains unclear. Looked up from germline, CDR1 is SGHTA and CDR2 is FQGTGA. The CDR3 spans 11 residues. V gave up 2 bases and J gave up 8 bases, with 5 bases separating them. CDR3 DNA: TGTGCCAGCAGCTTAGGCGGTACGCAGTATTTT. As protein: CASSLGGTQYF.

J is TRBJ1-2 and V is TRBV21-1; the table calls TRBD1, which could not be checked here. TRBV21-1 is shown as a pseudogene. This CDR3 is built from 17 residues. CDR3 in DNA: TGTGCCAGCAGCAGGTTAGGGACAGGAGAGAGTGAGTATGGCTACACCTTC. This gives the protein CASSRLGTGESEYGYTF.

V usage is TRBV7-6 and J usage is TRBJ2-1; 13 bases fit TRBD2. The junction had 9 bases not matched to a gene; V was cut back by 6 bases and J by 10 bases. The CDR3 is 15 amino acids. Per germline, CDR1 SGHVS and CDR2 FNYEAQ. CDR3 nucleotides: TGTGCCAGCAGGGCGGGGACTAGCGGGAACCACGAGCAGTTCTTC. Encoded protein: CASRAGTSGNHEQFF.

The gene calls are TRBV27 and TRBJ2-7; tentative D call: TRBD2 (6 bases). CDR1 MNHEY and CDR2 SMNVEV come from the germline V gene (reference sequence). Between the trimmed V and J ends, which lost 4 bases and 7 bases, there was a span of 17 bases. There are 14 residues in the CDR3. The CDR3 protein is CASSYRRGNGEQYF. The CDR3 region has the DNA TGTGCCAGCAGTTATCGTCGCGGGAATGGTGAGCAGTACTTC.

The chain carries TRBV30 and TRBJ1-1; D gene uncertain. CDR3 size: 11 residues. The germline gives CDR1 GTSNPN, CDR2 SVGIG (reference sequence). The V gene lost 7 bases and the J gene lost 5 bases, with 11 bases spanning the gap. CDR3 DNA sequence: TGTGCCTCCAATGTGGGGACTGAAGCTTTCTTT. It encodes CASNVGTEAFF.

This clone is a singleton in its sample. CDR3 in DNA: TGTGCCAGCAGCGTAGATAGGGGAGGGGACACCGGGGAGCTGTTTTTT. It specifies CASSVDRGGDTGELFF. V usage is TRBV9 and J usage is TRBJ2-2; TRBD2 aligns across 7 bases. The V segment lost 0 bases and the J segment 3 bases; nucleotides outside the gene matches: 5. The CDR3 is 16 amino acids. Germline CDR1 reads SGDLS; CDR2 reads YYNGEE.

This clone was detected once. The rearrangement joins TRBV6-5 to TRBJ1-5; 9 bases line up with TRBD1. V gave up 5 bases and J gave up 5 bases; unmatched junction bases: 4. This CDR3 has 14 amino acids. Germline V gene lookup returns CDR1 MNHEY and CDR2 SVGAGI. CDR3 sequence (DNA): TGTGCCAGCAGTCACAGGGGGCTGGATCAGCCCCAGCATTTT. It encodes CASSHRGLDQPQHF.

This clone has a handful of counts. The CDR3 loop is CASRGLRGLFTEAFF. For the CDR3, the DNA is TGTGCCAGCAGGGGATTAAGGGGGCTTTTCACTGAAGCTTTCTTT. This sequence joins TRBV11-2 and TRBJ1-1, with 7 bases fitting TRBD1. V lost 6 bases, J lost 4 bases, and 11 bases stayed unmatched. This CDR3 is 15 amino acids long. Germline V CDR1 and CDR2: SGHAT, FQNNGV.

The chain is built from TRBV14 and TRBJ2-1, with a tentative D call TRBD1 (7 bases). The CDR3 length is 17 residues. In germline, CDR1 is SGHDN, CDR2 FVKESK. The V end lost 1 base, the J end lost 3 bases, and 16 bases lay between the germline ends. The CDR3 coding sequence is TGTGCCAGCAGCCAAGGAGGACCAGGGGGACTCTACAATGAGCAGTTCTTC. Encoded protein: CASSQGGPGGLYNEQFF. The full variable domain, in which reference TRBV14 and TRBJ2-1 provide the parts outside the CDR3, is EAGVTQFPSHSVIEKGQTVTLRCDPISGHDNLYWYRRVMGKEIKFLLHFVKESKQDESGMPNNRFLAERTGGTYSTLKVQPAELEDSGVYFCASSQGGPGGLYNEQFFGPGTRLTVL.

V and J are TRBV7-9 and TRBJ2-7, with D tentatively TRBD2 (6 bases). V was shortened by 5 bases and J by 5 bases, with 22 bases between the two germline ends. Germline values: CDR1 SEHNR, CDR2 FQNEAQ (reference sequence). CDR3 length: 16 residues. The CDR3 bases are TGTGCCAGCAGCCCCCGGACGAGGGACGGGGGAAACGAGCAGTACTTC. Protein: CASSPRTRDGGNEQYF.

The chain uses TRBV28 and TRBJ1-2; D perhaps matches TRBD1 (5 bases). V dropped 8 bases and J dropped 0 bases, with 13 bases sitting between them. Germline CDR1 reads MDHEN; CDR2 reads SYDVKM. This CDR3 comprises 14 residues. This CDR3 is CASQDTGPNYGYTF. CDR3 coding DNA: TGTGCCAGCCAAGATACAGGCCCTAACTATGGCTACACCTTC.

The chain links TRBV5-1 to TRBJ2-1, with 8 bases matching TRBD1. Germline V gene data show CDR1 as SGHRS and CDR2 as YFSETQ. The J segment lost 4 bases and the V segment lost 6 bases, leaving 21 bases of the junction unmatched. This CDR3 spans 19 amino acids. CDR3 in DNA: TGCGCCAGCACGGCCGACCCAAGCTTGGCAGGGGGCATTTACAATGAGCAGTTCTTC. Protein: CASTADPSLAGGIYNEQFF.

The V and J genes are TRBV25-1 and TRBJ2-1; D possibly corresponds to TRBD1 (7 bases). V gave up 6 bases and J gave up 5 bases, with 17 bases separating them. This CDR3 has 15 amino acids. CDR1 is MGHDK, CDR2 SYGVNS, per germline. The CDR3 sequence is CASSRVGGTDNEQFF. As DNA, the CDR3 is TGTGCCAGCAGCCGAGTAGGGGGGACAGACAATGAGCAGTTCTTC. The whole variable domain, remainder taken from reference TRBV25-1 and TRBJ2-1, is EADIYQTPRYLVIGTGKKITLECSQTMGHDKMYWYQQDPGMELHLIHYSYGVNSTEKGDLSSESTVSRIRTEHFPLTLESARPSHTSQYLCASSRVGGTDNEQFFGPGTRLTVL.

This sequence joins TRBV7-2 and TRBJ2-7; 11 bases are shared with TRBD2. With V trimmed by 5 bases and J by 4 bases, 4 bases remained unmatched. In germline, CDR1 is SGHTA, CDR2 FQGNSA. The CDR3 totals 14 residues. Here the CDR3 reads CASSPTSGMYEQYF. The CDR3 coding sequence is TGTGCCAGCAGCCCGACTAGCGGGATGTACGAGCAGTACTTC.

This chain uses TRBV27 with TRBJ2-1; 10 bases map to TRBD2. This CDR3 comprises 14 residues. Germline V lookup: CDR1 MNHEY, CDR2 SMNVEV (reference sequence). V trimming: 3 bases; J trimming: 8 bases; junction bases outside the gene matches: 4. CDR3: CASSFFLAGDEQFF. In DNA, the CDR3 is TGTGCCAGCAGTTTCTTCCTAGCGGGGGATGAGCAGTTCTTC.